The source of this TCR beta chain is a study of Ad26.COV2.S vaccination and SARS-CoV-2 variants. Treatment: 15 to 20 received Ad26.COV2.S at low or high dose, single or two shots; a few received placebo; per-sample allocation not given. At day 63 after the first vaccine or placebo injection, samples were drawn. Assay used: immunoSEQ multiplex PCR; TCRdb lists only in-frame clones, some missing. Of fewer than 400,000 clones detected, 85% to 90% appear once; the ten largest clones hold about 5%. The CDR3 totals 14 residues. After removal of 4 bases from V and 7 bases from J, the junction contained 4 bases not matched to a gene. Germline lookup yields CDR1 KGHSH and CDR2 LQKENI.

The J gene is TRBJ1-6, the V gene TRBV18; 7 bases match TRBD1. The starting material was peripheral blood, obtained in a trial of Ad26.COV2.S vaccine versus placebo. The source of this sequence is a person aged 18-65 years who received the Ad26.COV2.S COVID-19 vaccine or a placebo. CDR3 residues: CASSLQGSNSPLHF. Here the CDR3 DNA reads TGTGCCAGCTCACTACAGGGGAGCAATTCACCCCTCCACTTT.